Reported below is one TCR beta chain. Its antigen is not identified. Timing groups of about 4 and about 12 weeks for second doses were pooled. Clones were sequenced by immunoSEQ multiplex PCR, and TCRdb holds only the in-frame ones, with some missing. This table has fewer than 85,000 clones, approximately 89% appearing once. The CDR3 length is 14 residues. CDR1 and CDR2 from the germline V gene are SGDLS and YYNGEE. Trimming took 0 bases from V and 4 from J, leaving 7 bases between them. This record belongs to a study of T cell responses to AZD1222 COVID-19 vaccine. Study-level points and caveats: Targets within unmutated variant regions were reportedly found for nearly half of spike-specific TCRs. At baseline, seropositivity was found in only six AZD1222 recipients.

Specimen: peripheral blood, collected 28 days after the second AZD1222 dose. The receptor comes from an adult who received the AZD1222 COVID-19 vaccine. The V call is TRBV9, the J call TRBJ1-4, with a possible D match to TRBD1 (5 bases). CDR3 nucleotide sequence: TGTGCCAGCAGCGTAGGACAGATTAATGAAAAACTGTTTTTT. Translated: CASSVGQINEKLFF.